This TCR beta chain was obtained from a study of cytotoxic CD8 clonotypes in ibrutinib-treated CLL. Looking at the study overall: Results showed roughly 25 partial and 2 complete responses; following median about 68 months, around 15 remained remitted, approximately twelve advanced.

Overall study results and limits: Rising at ibrutinib response, clonality subsequently fell back toward baseline at progression.

V shed 5 bases and J shed 0 bases, with 14 bases lying between them. The germline V gene has CDR1 SQVTM and CDR2 ANQGSEA. This CDR3 has 15 residues. Measured with immunoSEQ multiplex PCR; TCRdb has only the in-frame clones, and not every one. The sample comprises 250,000 to 350,000 clones, 65% to 85% of which are singletons, and roughly 5% rests with the top ten. This clone was counted once. Its antigen is still unknown. The rearrangement joins TRBV29-1 to TRBJ2-1, with D possibly matching TRBD2 (6 bases). This clonotype originated in a human donor with chronic lymphocytic leukemia. Sequenced material: PBMCs, taken at disease progression, from a patient treated with ibrutinib. DNA for the CDR3: TGCAGCGTTCCCCCGGGACTTCTCTCCTACAATGAGCAGTTCTTC. This sequence encodes CSVPPGLLSYNEQFF.